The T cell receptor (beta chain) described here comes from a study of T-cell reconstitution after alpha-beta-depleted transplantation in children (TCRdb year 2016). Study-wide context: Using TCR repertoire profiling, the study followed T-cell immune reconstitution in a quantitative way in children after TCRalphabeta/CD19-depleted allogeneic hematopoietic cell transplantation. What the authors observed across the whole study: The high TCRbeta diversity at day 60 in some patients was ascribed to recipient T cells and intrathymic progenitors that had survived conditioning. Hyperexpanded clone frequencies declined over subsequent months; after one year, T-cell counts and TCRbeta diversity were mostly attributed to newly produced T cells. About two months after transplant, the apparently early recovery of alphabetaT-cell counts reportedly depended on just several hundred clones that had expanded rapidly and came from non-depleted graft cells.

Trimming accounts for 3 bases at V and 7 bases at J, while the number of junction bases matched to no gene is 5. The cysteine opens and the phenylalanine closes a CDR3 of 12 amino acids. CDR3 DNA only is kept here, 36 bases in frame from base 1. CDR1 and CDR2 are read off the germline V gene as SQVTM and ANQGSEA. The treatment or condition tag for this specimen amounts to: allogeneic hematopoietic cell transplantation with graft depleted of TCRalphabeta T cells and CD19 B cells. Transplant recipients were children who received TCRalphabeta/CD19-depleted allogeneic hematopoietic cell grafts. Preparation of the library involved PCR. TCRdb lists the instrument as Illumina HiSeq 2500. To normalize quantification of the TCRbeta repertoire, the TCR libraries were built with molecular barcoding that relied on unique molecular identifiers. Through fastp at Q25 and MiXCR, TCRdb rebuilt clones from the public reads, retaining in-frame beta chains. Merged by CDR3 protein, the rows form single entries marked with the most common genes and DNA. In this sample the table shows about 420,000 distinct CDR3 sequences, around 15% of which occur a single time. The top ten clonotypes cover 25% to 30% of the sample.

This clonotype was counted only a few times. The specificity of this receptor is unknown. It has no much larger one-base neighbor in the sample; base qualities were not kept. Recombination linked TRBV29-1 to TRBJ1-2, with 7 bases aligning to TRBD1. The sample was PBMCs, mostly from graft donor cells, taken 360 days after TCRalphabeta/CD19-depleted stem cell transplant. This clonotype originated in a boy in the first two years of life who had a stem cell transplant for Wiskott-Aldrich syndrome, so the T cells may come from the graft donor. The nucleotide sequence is TGCAGCGTTGAGAGGGGGCAAGGTGGCTACACCTTC. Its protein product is CSVERGQGGYTF.